Below are 10 T cell receptor beta chains sequenced from a single sample in a study of human T cells and chemical hapten exposure. Indicated time point: patch test 2, 6 weeks after DPC sensitization. Treatment of the sample: therapeutic diphenylcyclopropenone sensitization with weekly scalp DPC. Researchers extracted total RNA from unfractionated whole blood. TCRdb ran MiXCR on the RACE reads and lists one entry per CDR3 protein. Here the sample spans 35,000 to 45,000 distinct CDR3 sequences, roughly 9% being singletons. The sample consisted of whole blood, taken in connection with sensitization to the hapten diphenylcyclopropenone (DPC). These receptors all stem from a woman in her thirties with alopecia areata. Some clones in this sample may be carry-over from other donors' samples.

This clonotype has at least ten counts. This chain connects TRBV9 to TRBJ1-3, with D uncertain. The length of the CDR3 is 13 residues. V lost 0 bases and J 3 bases, leaving 4 bases between the germline ends. Germline V gene data show CDR1 as SGDLS and CDR2 as YYNGEE. The CDR3 sequence is CASSVAVGNTIYF. CDR3 DNA: TGTGCCAGCAGCGTAGCAGTTGGAAACACCATATATTTT.

The gene calls are TRBV5-1 and TRBJ2-5; D ambiguous. V lost 2 bases, J lost 1 base, and 6 bases lay in between. The CDR3 sequence is 13 residues long. Germline CDR1 and CDR2: SGHRS and YFSETQ. CDR3 nucleotide sequence: TGCGCCAGCAGCTTTCCCGCCCAAGAGACCCAGTACTTC. Protein product: CASSFPAQETQYF.

The chain employs TRBV28 and TRBJ1-5; TRBD1 matches 8 bases. Trimming removed 7 bases from V and 5 bases from J; junction bases left unmatched: 10. The CDR3 totals 15 residues. Germline CDR1 and CDR2: MDHEN and SYDVKM. The CDR3 is CASKRGQGRDQPQHF. The CDR3 DNA reads as TGTGCCAGCAAACGAGGACAGGGACGGGATCAGCCCCAGCATTTT.

The V call is TRBV7-2, the J call TRBJ1-2; D uncertain. The CDR3 has 14 amino acids. V was clipped by 3 bases and J by 2 bases, with 10 bases between them. Germline values: CDR1 SGHTA, CDR2 FQGNSA. CDR3 nucleotides: TGTGCCAGCAGCTTCCTGGCGGACAACTATGGCTACACCTTC. This encodes CASSFLADNYGYTF.

This clonotype was counted many times. The chain combines TRBV29-1 with TRBJ1-2, with TRBD1 matching 7 bases. Germline trimming cut 7 bases from V and 4 bases from J; bases unmatched to any gene: 9. CDR1 is SQVTM and CDR2 is ANQGSEA in the germline V gene. The CDR3 is made up of 13 amino acids. CDR3 in amino acids: CSAIDRVGYGYTF. CDR3 in DNA: TGCAGCGCTATTGACAGGGTTGGCTATGGCTACACCTTC.

This clonotype was found many times. The CDR3 sequence: CASSLLTSQWNSPLHF. The CDR3, as DNA: TGTGCCAGCAGTTTGTTGACATCTCAGTGGAATTCACCCCTCCACTTT. This chain connects TRBV27 to TRBJ1-6, with D unresolved. Trimming cost V 3 bases and J 7 bases, with 16 bases left between them. This CDR3 comprises 16 residues. CDR1 and CDR2 from the germline V gene are MNHEY and SMNVEV (reference sequence).

This clonotype has at least ten counts. The V call is TRBV7-9, the J call TRBJ2-1; 9 bases map to TRBD1. V was clipped by 4 bases and J by 7 bases; unmatched bases: 5. The V gene's germline CDR1 is SEHNR and CDR2 FQNEAQ (reference sequence). This CDR3 is 14 amino acids long. The CDR3 region is CASSWGQGMNEQFF. The DNA of the CDR3 is TGTGCCAGCAGCTGGGGACAGGGAATGAATGAGCAGTTCTTC.

This clonotype has more than one count but fewer than ten. The genes are TRBV28 and TRBJ1-3; 11 bases are a match to TRBD1. Germline V gene sequence: CDR1 MDHEN, CDR2 SYDVKM. Losses at the gene ends were 6 bases for V and 0 bases for J; bases not matched to a gene: 4. The length of the CDR3 is 16 residues. CDR3 in amino acids: CASRGQGESSGNTIYF. In nucleotides, the CDR3 is TGTGCCAGCAGGGGACAGGGGGAAAGCTCTGGAAACACCATATATTTT.

The chain uses TRBV7-2 and TRBJ2-3, with 9 bases matching TRBD2. Trimming at V came to 2 bases and at J to 6 bases, leaving 9 bases not matched to a gene. Looked up from germline, CDR1 is SGHTA and CDR2 is FQGNSA. This CDR3 has 16 residues. CDR3 sequence: CASSLFGGGAADTQYF. The CDR3 nucleotides read TGTGCCAGCAGCTTATTTGGCGGGGGGGCTGCGGATACGCAGTATTTT.

Ten or more counts support this clonotype. V usage is TRBV19 and J usage is TRBJ2-7; the match to TRBD1 covers 12 bases. The ends lost 6 bases at V and 7 bases at J; junction bases unmatched: 10. Germline CDR1 is LNHDA and CDR2 is SQIVND (reference sequence). This CDR3 has 15 residues. This CDR3 is CASRDPGQGAREQYF. In DNA, the CDR3 is TGTGCCAGTAGGGATCCGGGACAGGGGGCACGAGAGCAGTACTTC.